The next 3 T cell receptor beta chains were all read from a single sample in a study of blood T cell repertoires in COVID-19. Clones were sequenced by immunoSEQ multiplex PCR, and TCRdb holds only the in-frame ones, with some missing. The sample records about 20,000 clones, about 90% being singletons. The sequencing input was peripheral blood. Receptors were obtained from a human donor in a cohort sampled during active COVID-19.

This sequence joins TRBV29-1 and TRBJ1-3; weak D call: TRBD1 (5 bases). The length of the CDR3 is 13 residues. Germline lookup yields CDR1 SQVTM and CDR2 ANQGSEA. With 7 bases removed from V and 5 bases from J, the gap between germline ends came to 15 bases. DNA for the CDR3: TGCAGCGGCAAGGTCGGGGGGAGAAACACCATATATTTT. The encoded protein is CSGKVGGRNTIYF. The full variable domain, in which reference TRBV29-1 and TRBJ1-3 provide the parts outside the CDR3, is SAVISQKPSRDICQRGTSLTIQCQVDSQVTMMFWYRQQPGQSLTLIATANQGSEATYESGFVIDKFPISRPNLTFSTLTVSNMSPEDSSIYLCSGKVGGRNTIYFGEGSWLTVV.

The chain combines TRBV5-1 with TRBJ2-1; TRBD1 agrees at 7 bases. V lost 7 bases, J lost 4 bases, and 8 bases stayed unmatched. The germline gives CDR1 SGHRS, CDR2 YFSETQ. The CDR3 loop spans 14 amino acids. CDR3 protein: CASESGQRYNEQFF. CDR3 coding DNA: TGCGCCAGCGAGTCGGGACAGAGGTACAATGAGCAGTTCTTC.

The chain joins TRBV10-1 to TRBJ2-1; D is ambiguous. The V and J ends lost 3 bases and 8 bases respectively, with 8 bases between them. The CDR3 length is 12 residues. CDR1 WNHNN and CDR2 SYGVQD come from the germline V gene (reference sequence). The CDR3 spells CASSDRADEQFF. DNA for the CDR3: TGCGCCAGCAGTGATCGCGCGGATGAGCAGTTCTTC.